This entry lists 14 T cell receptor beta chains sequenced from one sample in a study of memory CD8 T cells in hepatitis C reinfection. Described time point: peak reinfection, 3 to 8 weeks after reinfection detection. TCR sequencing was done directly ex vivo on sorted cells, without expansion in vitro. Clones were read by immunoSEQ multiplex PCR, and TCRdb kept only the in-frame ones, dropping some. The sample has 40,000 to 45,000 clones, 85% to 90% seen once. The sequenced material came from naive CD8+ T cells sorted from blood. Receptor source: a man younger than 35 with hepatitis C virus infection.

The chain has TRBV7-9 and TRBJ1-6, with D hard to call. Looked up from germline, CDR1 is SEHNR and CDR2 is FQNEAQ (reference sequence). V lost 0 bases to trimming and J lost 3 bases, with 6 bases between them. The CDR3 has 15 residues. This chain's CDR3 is CASSLAADYNSPLHF. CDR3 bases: TGTGCCAGCAGCTTAGCGGCAGACTATAATTCACCCCTCCACTTT.

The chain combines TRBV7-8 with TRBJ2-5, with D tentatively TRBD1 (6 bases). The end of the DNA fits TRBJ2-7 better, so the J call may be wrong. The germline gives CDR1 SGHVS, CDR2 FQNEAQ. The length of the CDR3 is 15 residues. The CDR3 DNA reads TGTGCCAGCAGCTCCTACCAGGGGCCTTCCTACGAGCAGTACTTC. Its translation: CASSSYQGPSYEQYF.

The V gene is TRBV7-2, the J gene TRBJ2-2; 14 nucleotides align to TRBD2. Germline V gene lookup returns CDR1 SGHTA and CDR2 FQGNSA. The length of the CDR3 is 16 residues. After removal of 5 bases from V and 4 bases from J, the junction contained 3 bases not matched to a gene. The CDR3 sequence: CASSLGLAGGTGELFF. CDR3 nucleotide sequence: TGTGCCAGCAGCCTCGGACTAGCGGGAGGCACCGGGGAGCTGTTTTTT.

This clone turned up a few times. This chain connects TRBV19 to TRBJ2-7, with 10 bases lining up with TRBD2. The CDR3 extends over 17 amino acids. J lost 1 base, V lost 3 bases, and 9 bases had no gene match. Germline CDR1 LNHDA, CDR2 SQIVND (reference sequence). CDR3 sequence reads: CASSIRASLAGSYEQYF. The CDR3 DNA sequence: TGTGCCAGTAGTATCCGAGCCTCACTAGCGGGGTCCTACGAGCAGTACTTC.

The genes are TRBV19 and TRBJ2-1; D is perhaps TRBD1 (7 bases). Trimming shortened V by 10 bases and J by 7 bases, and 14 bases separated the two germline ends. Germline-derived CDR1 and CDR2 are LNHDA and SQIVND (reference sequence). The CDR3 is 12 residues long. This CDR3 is CATTGEENEQFF. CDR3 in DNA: TGTGCCACCACAGGGGAGGAAAATGAGCAGTTCTTC.

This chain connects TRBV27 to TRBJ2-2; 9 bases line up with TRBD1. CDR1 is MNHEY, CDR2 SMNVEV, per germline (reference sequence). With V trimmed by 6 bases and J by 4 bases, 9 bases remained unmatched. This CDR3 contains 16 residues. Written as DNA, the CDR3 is TGTGCCAGCAGGAAGGGACAGGGATCGATCACCGGGGAGCTGTTTTTT. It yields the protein CASRKGQGSITGELFF.

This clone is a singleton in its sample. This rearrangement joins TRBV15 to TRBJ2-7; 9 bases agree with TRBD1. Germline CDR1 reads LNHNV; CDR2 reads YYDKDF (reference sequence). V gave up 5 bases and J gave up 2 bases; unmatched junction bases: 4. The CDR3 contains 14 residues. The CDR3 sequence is CATSAGTGTYEQYF. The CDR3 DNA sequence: TGTGCCACCAGCGCCGGGACAGGGACCTACGAGCAGTACTTC.

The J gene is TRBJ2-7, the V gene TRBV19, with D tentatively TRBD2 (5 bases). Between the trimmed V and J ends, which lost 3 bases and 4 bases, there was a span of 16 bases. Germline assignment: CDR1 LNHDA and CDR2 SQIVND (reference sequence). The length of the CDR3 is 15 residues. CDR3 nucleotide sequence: TGTGCCAGTAGTATTGGCCATGGGAGCGTTTACGAGCAGTACTTC. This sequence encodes CASSIGHGSVYEQYF.

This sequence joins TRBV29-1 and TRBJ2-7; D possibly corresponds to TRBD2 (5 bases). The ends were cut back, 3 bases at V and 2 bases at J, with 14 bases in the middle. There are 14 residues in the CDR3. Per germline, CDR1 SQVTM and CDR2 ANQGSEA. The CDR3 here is CSVEVGSGAYEQYF. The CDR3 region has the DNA TGCAGCGTTGAGGTGGGCAGCGGTGCCTACGAGCAGTACTTC.

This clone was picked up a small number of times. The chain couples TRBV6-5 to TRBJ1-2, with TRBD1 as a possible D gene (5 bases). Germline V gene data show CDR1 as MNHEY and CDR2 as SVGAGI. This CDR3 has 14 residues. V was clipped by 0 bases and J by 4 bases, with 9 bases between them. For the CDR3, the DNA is TGTGCCAGCAGTTACTCGGGGGGGGTCTATGGCTACACCTTC. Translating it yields CASSYSGGVYGYTF.

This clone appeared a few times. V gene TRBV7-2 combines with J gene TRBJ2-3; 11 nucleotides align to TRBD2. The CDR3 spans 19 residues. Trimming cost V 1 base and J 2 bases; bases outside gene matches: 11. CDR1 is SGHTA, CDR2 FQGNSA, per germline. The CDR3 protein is CASSLGGASGGHPTDTQYF. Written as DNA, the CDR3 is TGTGCCAGCAGCTTAGGGGGGGCTAGCGGGGGGCACCCCACAGATACGCAGTATTTT.

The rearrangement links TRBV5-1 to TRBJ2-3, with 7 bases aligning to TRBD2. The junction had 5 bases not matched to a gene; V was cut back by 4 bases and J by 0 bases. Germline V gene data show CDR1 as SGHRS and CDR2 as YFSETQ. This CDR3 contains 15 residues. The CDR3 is CASSPLGGSTDTQYF. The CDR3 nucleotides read TGCGCCAGCAGCCCGCTGGGGGGGAGCACAGATACGCAGTATTTT.

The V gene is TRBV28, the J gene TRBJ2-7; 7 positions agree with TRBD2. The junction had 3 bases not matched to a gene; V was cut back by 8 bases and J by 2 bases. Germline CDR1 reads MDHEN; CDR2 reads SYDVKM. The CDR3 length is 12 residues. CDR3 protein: CASAAGAYEQYF. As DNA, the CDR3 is TGTGCCAGCGCGGCGGGAGCCTACGAGCAGTACTTC.

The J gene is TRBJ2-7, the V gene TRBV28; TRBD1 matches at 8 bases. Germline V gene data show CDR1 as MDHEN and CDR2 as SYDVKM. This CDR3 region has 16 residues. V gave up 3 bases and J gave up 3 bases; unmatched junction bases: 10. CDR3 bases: TGTGCCAGCAGTTTTTATCTCCAGGGGGCGGTCTACGAGCAGTACTTC. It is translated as CASSFYLQGAVYEQYF.